This T cell receptor beta chain was captured in a study of human T cells and chemical hapten exposure. The CDR3 is 17 amino acids. The V and J ends lost 0 bases and 8 bases, in that order; junction bases with no gene match: 12. Time point indicated: pre-sensitization, week 0. Treatment given: therapeutic diphenylcyclopropenone sensitization with weekly scalp DPC. What the library attached to individual cDNA molecules were unique molecular identifiers. TCRdb independently ran MiXCR on the RACE reads; one entry per CDR3 protein. The table includes approximately 400,000 distinct CDR3 sequences, more than 4.5% detected once.

The material sequenced was whole blood, taken in connection with sensitization to the hapten diphenylcyclopropenone (DPC). This chain uses TRBV5-3 with TRBJ2-1; 9 nucleotides align to TRBD1. TRBV5-3 is assigned to the ORF class and has an uncertain function. The clonotype originates from a woman in her fifties or sixties with alopecia areata. Some clones in this sample may be carry-over from other donors' samples. The CDR3 here is CARSLEWDRVREDEQFF. DNA for the CDR3: TGTGCCAGAAGCTTGGAATGGGACAGGGTTAGGGAGGATGAGCAGTTCTTC.